This paragraph covers one T cell receptor (beta chain) sequence. Profiled with immunoSEQ multiplex PCR; TCRdb holds only in-frame clones, not every one. The repertoire holds around 200,000 clones, with approximately 84% as singletons. The germline V gene has CDR1 SGHDN and CDR2 FVKESK. The CDR3 runs 15 residues. The V gene lost 1 base and the J gene lost 7 bases, with 13 bases spanning the gap. The entry originates in a study of blood T cell repertoires in COVID-19. At the level of the study: The United States, Italy and Spain were the sources of the acute and convalescent COVID-19 samples. T cells, B-cell-depleted T cells, or PBMCs provided the cDNA or gDNA that served as material.

The chain employs TRBV14 and TRBJ1-4; D gene unclear. Sequencing used peripheral blood. The receptor's source is a man aged 35 to 55 with active or convalescent COVID-19. CDR3 in DNA: TGTGCCAGCAGCCAAGCGGGGAGGAGGCGTGAAAAACTGTTTTTT. Protein sequence: CASSQAGRRREKLFF.